This T cell receptor beta chain was recorded in a study of shared T cell receptors in the human thymus. CDR1 LNHNV and CDR2 YYDKDF come from the germline V gene (reference sequence). This CDR3 spans 18 amino acids. The V segment lost 3 bases and the J segment 8 bases; nucleotides outside the gene matches: 18. TCRdb's copy holds only in-frame clones and misses some; the assay was immunoSEQ multiplex PCR. The repertoire has just under 550,000 clones, approximately 78% of them found once; the top ten carry 0.01% to 0.015%. The data also belong to a second study, concerning human thymus T cells. That source reports: The donors were infants in Finland with congenital heart defects, otherwise immunologically healthy. The thymus tissue came from resections taken during corrective heart surgery. Thymic and blood repertoires appeared to carry a bias in their V and J gene usage. Related research described strongly overlapping thymic repertoires in unrelated people.

This chain connects TRBV15 to TRBJ2-1; the match to TRBD1 covers 8 bases. The sample taken for sequencing was thymocytes. The source is a boy in the first two years of life with a congenital heart defect. As DNA, the CDR3 is TGTGCCACCAGCAGGAGGACAGGGTCTATGAATACCGAGTATGAGCAGTTCTTC. This encodes CATSRRTGSMNTEYEQFF. Complete variable domain (other parts from reference TRBV15 and TRBJ2-1): DAMVIQNPRYQVTQFGKPVTLSCSQTLNHNVMYWYQQKSSQAPKLLFHYYDKDFNNEADTPDNFQSRRPNTSFCFLDIRSPGLGDTAMYLCATSRRTGSMNTEYEQFFGPGTRLTVL.